The 5 T cell receptor beta chains below were found in one sample sequenced in a study of vaccination effects on CD4 cells after COVID-19. Clones were read by immunoSEQ multiplex PCR, and TCRdb kept only the in-frame ones, dropping some. Seen here are about 30,000 clones, around three fifths observed once, and the top ten hold under 10%. These receptors have no identified antigens. When around 10 days of culture had elapsed, CD4+ T cells were isolated. The sequenced sample was CD4+ T cells from PBMCs cultured without peptide, obtained before COVID-19 vaccination. The origin of the receptors is a human donor who received a COVID-19 vaccine.

The gene calls are TRBV3-1 (or the pseudogene TRBV3-2) and TRBJ2-3; D uncertain. Germline V gives CDR1 LGHDT, CDR2 YNNKEL (reference sequence). V dropped 4 bases and J dropped 2 bases, with 10 bases sitting between them. The CDR3 is made up of 14 amino acids. The CDR3 here is CASSPWALTDTQYF. The CDR3 DNA sequence: TGTGCCAGCAGCCCGTGGGCCCTCACAGATACGCAGTATTTT.

Only a few counts were recorded for this clone. The chain links TRBV24-1 to TRBJ1-1; D is ambiguous. This CDR3 region has 12 residues. CDR1 and CDR2 (germline): KGHDR, SFDVKD. Trimming pared 1 base from V and 7 bases from J, leaving 6 bases between. The CDR3 nucleotides are TGTGCCACCAGTGATTTAACAGATGAAGCTTTCTTT. Translating it yields CATSDLTDEAFF.

This clone was detected only once. This chain connects TRBV12-5 to TRBJ2-2; a weak D match, TRBD2 (6 bases). This CDR3 has 15 amino acids. The germline gives CDR1 LGHNT, CDR2 FRNRAP. V was clipped by 0 bases and J by 6 bases, with 11 bases between them. The CDR3 spells CASGLVPGEAGELFF. The CDR3 DNA reads TGTGCTAGTGGTTTGGTACCGGGAGAGGCCGGGGAGCTGTTTTTT.

V usage is TRBV6-5 and J usage is TRBJ2-1; D call uncertain. The length of the CDR3 is 14 residues. Trimming removed 4 bases at V and 0 bases at J, with 7 bases between. CDR1 and CDR2 (germline): MNHEY, SVGAGI. The CDR3 nucleotides are TGTGCCAGCAGTTGGCTACGCTCCTACAATGAGCAGTTCTTC. It encodes CASSWLRSYNEQFF.

This chain connects TRBV14 to TRBJ1-1; D uncertain. This CDR3 comprises 16 residues. V dropped 2 bases and J dropped 1 base, with 14 bases sitting between them. In germline, CDR1 is SGHDN, CDR2 FVKESK. Here the CDR3 DNA reads TGTGCCAGCAGCCAATCCGAGGGCATCGGGAACACTGAAGCTTTCTTT. It is translated as CASSQSEGIGNTEAFF.